The 32 T cell receptor beta chains in this list originate from one sample, sequenced in a study of shared clonotypes between healthy human individuals. Produced via immunoSEQ multiplex PCR; TCRdb's table is partial and in-frame only. The sample includes around 2,000,000 clones, just under 95% of them seen just once. Naive CD8 cells were CD45RO-negative, positively selected for CCR7, excluding terminally differentiated effector memory CD45RA+ cells. The sample comprised naive CD8+ T cells sorted from blood. The receptors were sampled from a man aged 18 to 35 in good health.

This chain joins TRBV7-9 and TRBJ2-2; D uncertain. CDR1 is SEHNR, CDR2 FQNEAQ, per germline (reference sequence). This CDR3 has 15 amino acids. Between the trimmed V and J ends, which lost 8 bases and 0 bases, there was a span of 13 bases. CDR3 loop: CASESYWANTGELFF. CDR3 in DNA: TGTGCCAGCGAATCTTATTGGGCGAACACCGGGGAGCTGTTTTTT.

The J gene is TRBJ1-1, the V gene TRBV14, with D hard to call. The ends were cut back, 3 bases at V and 4 bases at J, with 12 bases in the middle. Germline CDR1 SGHDN, CDR2 FVKESK. The CDR3 covers 14 residues. The DNA for the CDR3 is TGTGCCAGCAGCCACCAGCCGGACGTCACTGAAGCTTTCTTT. It specifies CASSHQPDVTEAFF.

The chain employs TRBV9 and TRBJ2-7; D might be TRBD1 or TRBD2, each matching 5 bases. The V gene lost 4 bases and the J gene lost 0 bases, with 11 bases spanning the gap. This CDR3 contains 14 residues. Germline CDR1 is SGDLS and CDR2 is YYNGEE. CDR3 DNA: TGTGCCAGCAGCCTCGGGACCACCTCCTACGAGCAGTACTTC. This gives the protein CASSLGTTSYEQYF. The whole variable domain, remainder taken from reference TRBV9 and TRBJ2-7, is DSGVTQTPKHLITATGQRVTLRCSPRSGDLSVYWYQQSLDQGLQFLIQYYNGEERAKGNILERFSAQQFPDLHSELNLSSLELGDSALYFCASSLGTTSYEQYFGPGTRLTVT.

The chain uses TRBV9 and TRBJ2-3, with TRBD2 identical over 10 bases. With 3 bases clipped from V and 4 bases from J, the junction kept 5 bases outside the gene matches. This CDR3 spans 15 amino acids. Germline loops: CDR1 SGDLS, CDR2 YYNGEE. CDR3 protein: CASSGAGGPPDTQYF. In DNA form, the CDR3 reads TGTGCCAGCAGCGGAGCGGGAGGGCCCCCAGATACGCAGTATTTT.

The chain carries TRBV6-5 and TRBJ2-7; D may correspond to TRBD1 or TRBD2 (5 bases each). This CDR3 has 15 residues. CDR1 is MNHEY, CDR2 SVGAGI, per germline. V dropped 0 bases and J dropped 2 bases, with 11 bases sitting between them. CDR3 DNA: TGTGCCAGCAGTTACTCTGGGGACGGCGCCTACGAGCAGTACTTC. As protein: CASSYSGDGAYEQYF.

This chain joins TRBV7-8 and TRBJ2-7, with no clear D. This CDR3 has 15 residues. The V end lost 5 bases, the J end lost 4 bases, and 18 bases lay between the germline ends. CDR1 and CDR2 (germline): SGHVS, FQNEAQ. The CDR3 region has the DNA TGTGCCAGCAGCGACCCCGCCCGGCTGCAATACGAGCAGTACTTC. Encoded protein: CASSDPARLQYEQYF.

The chain combines TRBV2 with TRBJ2-7, with D perhaps given as TRBD1 or TRBD2 (5 bases each). The CDR3 spans 15 residues. The germline gives CDR1 SNHLY, CDR2 FYNNEI. Trimming pared 1 base from V and 3 bases from J, leaving 13 bases between. Written as DNA, the CDR3 is TGTGCCAGCAGTGAAGTAGGGGAGAGGGACTACGAGCAGTACTTC. As protein: CASSEVGERDYEQYF.

This sequence joins TRBV10-2 and TRBJ1-5, with D uncertain. This CDR3 is built from 15 residues. CDR1 and CDR2 (germline): WSHSY, SAAADI. V lost 6 bases and J lost 8, with 20 bases in between. For the CDR3, the DNA is TGCGCCAGCAGACCGGGTAAGATCATAAACGAGCCCCAGCATTTT. Amino acid sequence: CASRPGKIINEPQHF.

A word on this clone: The same CDR3 also results from other DNA sequences found in this sample. V and J are TRBV30 and TRBJ2-5; TRBD1 is a possible D gene (5 bases). CDR1 GTSNPN and CDR2 SVGIG come from the germline V gene (reference sequence). There are 13 residues in the CDR3. Trimming removed 5 bases from V and 5 bases from J, with 15 bases in between. DNA for the CDR3: TGTGCCTGGGCTTGGACATTCCAGGAGACCCAGTACTTC. Translated, it gives CAWAWTFQETQYF. Together with reference TRBV30 and TRBJ2-5, the CDR3 gives the full variable domain: SQTIHQWPATLVQPVGSPLSLECTVEGTSNPNLYWYRQAAGRGLQLLFYSVGIGQISSEVPQNLSASRPQDRQFILSSKKLLLSDSGFYLCAWAWTFQETQYFGPGTRLLVL.

As regards this clone: The same CDR3 can be traced to other DNA sequences in this sample. This chain connects TRBV6-1 to TRBJ2-7; D not certain. The germline V gene has CDR1 MNHNS and CDR2 SASEGT. V shed 3 bases and J shed 2 bases, with 8 bases lying between them. The CDR3 is made up of 13 amino acids. The CDR3 DNA reads as TGTGCCAGCAGTGATAGGGCGCCCTACGAGCAGTACTTC. Amino acids: CASSDRAPYEQYF.

V and J are TRBV5-4 and TRBJ2-7; 8 bases fit TRBD2. V gave up 4 bases and J gave up 3 bases; unmatched junction bases: 3. In germline, CDR1 is SGHNT, CDR2 YYREEE (reference sequence). The CDR3 length is 13 residues. CDR3 in amino acids: CASSQGTSYEQYF. The CDR3 nucleotides are TGTGCCAGCAGCCAGGGGACTAGCTACGAGCAGTACTTC.

This chain connects TRBV9 to TRBJ1-3; possible D gene TRBD1, 5 bases. The CDR3 runs to 15 residues. Deletions cut 4 bases from V and 4 bases from J, with 15 bases between. Germline V gene lookup returns CDR1 SGDLS and CDR2 YYNGEE. CDR3 in amino acids: CASSRDGNGGNTIYF. The DNA for the CDR3 is TGTGCCAGCAGCCGGGACGGAAACGGAGGAAACACCATATATTTT.

The chain recombines TRBV15 with TRBJ2-7; TRBD2 matches at 9 bases. Germline CDR1 reads LNHNV; CDR2 reads YYDKDF (reference sequence). With 5 bases clipped from V and 2 bases from J, the junction kept 10 bases outside the gene matches. The CDR3 extends over 16 amino acids. The CDR3 sequence is CATSQEGSGSTYEQYF. The CDR3 DNA reads TGTGCCACCAGCCAGGAAGGTAGCGGGAGCACCTACGAGCAGTACTTC. The full variable domain, with the rest looked up from reference TRBV15 and TRBJ2-7, is DAMVIQNPRYQVTQFGKPVTLSCSQTLNHNVMYWYQQKSSQAPKLLFHYYDKDFNNEADTPDNFQSRRPNTSFCFLDIRSPGLGDTAMYLCATSQEGSGSTYEQYFGPGTRLTVT.

This chain uses TRBV5-8 with TRBJ2-7, with unresolved D. V lost 0 bases to trimming and J lost 1 base, with 20 bases between them. The CDR3 has 18 residues. Per the germline V gene, CDR1 is SGHTS and CDR2 is YDEGEE. In nucleotides, the CDR3 is TGTGCCAGCAGCTTGGATCCCTTTGACATGATCTCATCCTACGAGCAGTACTTC. It translates to CASSLDPFDMISSYEQYF.

CDR3 loop: CASSPRGGGYTEAFF. The DNA of the CDR3 is TGTGCCAGCAGCCCACGAGGGGGGGGGTACACTGAAGCTTTCTTT. The chain combines TRBV11-2 with TRBJ1-1; possible D gene TRBD1, 6 bases. The V end was cut by 5 bases, the J end by 3 bases, with 16 bases between. Germline V CDR1 and CDR2: SGHAT, FQNNGV. This CDR3 has 15 residues.

The chain is built from TRBV6-1 and TRBJ1-5, with 12 bases matching TRBD1. Germline values: CDR1 MNHNS, CDR2 SASEGT. The CDR3 runs 17 residues. V lost 0 bases and J lost 8; bases outside the gene matches: 8. CDR3 sequence: CASSEAPGQGAEEPQHF. CDR3 DNA: TGTGCCAGCAGTGAAGCTCCGGGACAGGGGGCGGAAGAGCCCCAGCATTTT.

This rearrangement joins TRBV14 to TRBJ2-7; the match to TRBD2 covers 8 bases. The J segment lost 6 bases and the V segment lost 4 bases, leaving 5 bases of the junction unmatched. CDR1 is SGHDN and CDR2 is FVKESK in the germline V gene. The CDR3 is 13 amino acids. The CDR3 loop is CASSLLGLAEQYF. The CDR3 DNA sequence: TGTGCCAGCAGCCTCCTCGGACTAGCCGAGCAGTACTTC.

The chain joins TRBV4-1 to TRBJ1-6; 8 bases align to TRBD1. The CDR3 is 15 amino acids. Germline assignment: CDR1 MGHRA and CDR2 YSYEKL. With V trimmed by 1 base and J by 8 bases, 4 bases remained unmatched. The CDR3 reads CASSQVTGGDSPLHF. In DNA, the CDR3 is TGCGCCAGCAGCCAAGTAACAGGGGGAGATTCACCCCTCCACTTT.

The chain is built from TRBV9 and TRBJ1-1; D perhaps matches TRBD1 (5 bases). There are 14 residues in the CDR3. CDR1 and CDR2 (germline): SGDLS, YYNGEE. The germline V and J ends were trimmed by 2 bases and 5 bases, with 13 bases remaining between them. The CDR3 DNA is TGTGCCAGCAGCGTTTGGGGCGGTGAAACTGAAGCTTTCTTT. Its protein is CASSVWGGETEAFF. Using reference TRBV9 and TRBJ1-1 for the parts outside the CDR3, the full variable domain is DSGVTQTPKHLITATGQRVTLRCSPRSGDLSVYWYQQSLDQGLQFLIQYYNGEERAKGNILERFSAQQFPDLHSELNLSSLELGDSALYFCASSVWGGETEAFFGQGTRLTVV.

This chain connects TRBV6-5 to TRBJ1-3; 7 bases are shared with TRBD1. The germline V gene has CDR1 MNHEY and CDR2 SVGAGI. After removal of 5 bases from V and 0 bases from J, the junction contained 4 bases not matched to a gene. The CDR3 runs to 15 residues. CDR3 nucleotide sequence: TGTGCCAGCAGTGGTCAGGGGGACTCTGGAAACACCATATATTTT. It yields the protein CASSGQGDSGNTIYF.

The table lists this clone with a count of one. In the same sample, other DNA sequences code for this CDR3. CDR3 loop: CASSVGGGNYGYTF. DNA of the CDR3: TGTGCCAGCAGCGTGGGTGGAGGGAACTATGGCTACACCTTC. The genes are TRBV9 and TRBJ1-2; D not certain. The V gene's germline CDR1 is SGDLS and CDR2 YYNGEE. Trimming pared 2 bases from V and 2 bases from J, leaving 10 bases between. The CDR3 is made up of 14 amino acids. Using reference TRBV9 and TRBJ1-2 for the parts outside the CDR3, the full variable domain is DSGVTQTPKHLITATGQRVTLRCSPRSGDLSVYWYQQSLDQGLQFLIQYYNGEERAKGNILERFSAQQFPDLHSELNLSSLELGDSALYFCASSVGGGNYGYTFGSGTRLTVV.

This chain connects TRBV25-1 to TRBJ2-7; D call uncertain. The germline CDR1 and CDR2 sequences are MGHDK and SYGVNS. V was trimmed by 6 bases and J by 5 bases, leaving 11 bases between them. This CDR3 contains 12 residues. The chain's CDR3 is CASSEEVDEQYF. As DNA, the CDR3 is TGTGCCAGCAGCGAAGAAGTCGACGAGCAGTACTTC.

The rearrangement uses TRBV4-2 and TRBJ2-5; 8 bases align to TRBD2. Germline values: CDR1 LGHNA, CDR2 YNFKEQ. V lost 2 bases and J lost 3; bases outside the gene matches: 5. CDR3 length: 15 residues. In DNA form, the CDR3 reads TGTGCCAGCAGCCAACTTGCGCGGGGGGAAGAGACCCAGTACTTC. Protein product: CASSQLARGEETQYF.

This chain joins TRBV13 and TRBJ2-1, with D unclear. The CDR3 totals 12 residues. Germline loops: CDR1 PRHDT, CDR2 FYEKMQ (reference sequence). V gave up 3 bases and J gave up 7 bases, with 7 bases separating them. This CDR3 reads CASSLLVNEQFF. As DNA, the CDR3 is TGTGCCAGCAGCTTGTTGGTTAATGAGCAGTTCTTC.

The chain links TRBV19 to TRBJ2-7, with 7 bases matching TRBD2. Trimming removed 10 bases from V and 1 base from J; junction bases left unmatched: 13. This CDR3 has 15 residues. The germline V gene has CDR1 LNHDA and CDR2 SQIVND (reference sequence). The CDR3 region has the DNA TGTGCCACCTCTATAAGCGGGGTTGAGTCCTACGAGCAGTACTTC. Translated, it gives CATSISGVESYEQYF.

The V gene is TRBV11-2, the J gene TRBJ1-1; TRBD1 is a possible D gene (6 bases). The CDR3 has 13 amino acids. Germline V gives CDR1 SGHAT, CDR2 FQNNGV. Trimming took off 3 bases at V and 6 bases at J, with 11 bases between the two ends. In DNA, the CDR3 is TGTGCCAGCAGCTTGTGGGACACGGCTGAAGCTTTCTTT. Its translation is CASSLWDTAEAFF. Using reference TRBV11-2 and TRBJ1-1 for the parts outside the CDR3, the full variable domain is EAGVAQSPRYKIIEKRQSVAFWCNPISGHATLYWYQQILGQGPKLLIQFQNNGVVDDSQLPKDRFSAERLKGVDSTLKIQPAKLEDSAVYLCASSLWDTAEAFFGQGTRLTVV.

The chain uses TRBV5-4 and TRBJ2-7; 9 bases fit TRBD2. Germline V lookup: CDR1 SGHNT, CDR2 YYREEE (reference sequence). Germline trimming cut 4 bases from V and 8 bases from J; bases unmatched to any gene: 13. CDR3 length: 15 amino acids. CDR3 nucleotide sequence: TGTGCCAGCAGCAAAAGAGCGGGAGGCCCTCCTAAGCAGTACTTC. Protein sequence: CASSKRAGGPPKQYF.

The gene calls are TRBV29-1 and TRBJ1-2, with 11 bases fitting TRBD1. Germline CDR1 and CDR2: SQVTM and ANQGSEA. The CDR3 contains 13 residues. Germline trimming cut 4 bases from V and 2 bases from J; bases unmatched to any gene: 0. CDR3 sequence (DNA): TGCAGCGTTGGGACAGGGGGCAACTATGGCTACACCTTC. Residues: CSVGTGGNYGYTF.

The chain carries TRBV19 and TRBJ1-6, with a possible D match to TRBD1 (6 bases). Per the germline V gene, CDR1 is LNHDA and CDR2 is SQIVND (reference sequence). The CDR3 covers 15 residues. The V end was cut by 5 bases, the J end by 0 bases, with 8 bases between. The CDR3 coding sequence is TGTGCCAGTAGTGGGGACACCTCCTATAATTCACCCCTCCACTTT. The encoded protein is CASSGDTSYNSPLHF.

The chain combines TRBV7-2 with TRBJ2-7; D remains unclear. Germline loops: CDR1 SGHTA, CDR2 FQGNSA. Trimming shortened V by 1 base and J by 4 bases, and 8 bases separated the two germline ends. The CDR3 totals 13 residues. CDR3 sequence (DNA): TGTGCCAGCAGCTTAGTAACAGCATACGAGCAGTACTTC. Amino acids: CASSLVTAYEQYF.

This rearrangement joins TRBV27 to TRBJ2-1; D is unclear. V dropped 0 bases and J dropped 3 bases, with 6 bases sitting between them. CDR1 and CDR2 from the germline V gene are MNHEY and SMNVEV (reference sequence). The CDR3 is made up of 14 amino acids. This CDR3 is CASSLSADYNEQFF. The DNA for the CDR3 is TGTGCCAGCAGTTTATCGGCAGACTACAATGAGCAGTTCTTC.

The chain uses TRBV25-1 and TRBJ1-2, with D tentatively TRBD1 (5 bases). The V and J ends lost 3 bases and 3 bases respectively, with 14 bases between them. Germline loops: CDR1 MGHDK, CDR2 SYGVNS. The CDR3 spans 15 residues. The CDR3 region is CASSDGTQGDYGYTF. Here the CDR3 DNA reads TGTGCCAGCAGTGATGGGACCCAGGGTGACTATGGCTACACCTTC.